This T cell receptor (beta chain) appears in the sequencing data of a study of cytomegalovirus exposure and HLA in healthy donors. Amplification used 60 Vbeta primers and 13 Jbeta primers. Data came from immunoSEQ multiplex PCR; TCRdb stores just in-frame clones and leaves some out. This table has around 130,000 clones, over 65% appearing once. Findings and caveats of the study: Some TCR beta chains (164 of them) were listed as cytomegalovirus-associated.

V trimming: 0 bases; J trimming: 3 bases; junction bases outside the gene matches: 0. The V gene's germline CDR1 is MNHNY and CDR2 SVGAGI (reference sequence). CDR3 length equals 15 residues. With regard to this clone: What it recognizes is unknown.

Sequencing input: PBMCs. This TCR was sampled from a man over 45 in good health and CMV-seronegative. This rearrangement joins TRBV6-6 to TRBJ2-3; 10 bases align to TRBD2. The DNA for the CDR3 is TGTGCCAGCAGTTACTCGACTAGCGGGACAGATACGCAGTATTTT. It encodes CASSYSTSGTDTQYF.